These 12 T cell receptor beta chains were all obtained from the same sample, sequenced in a study of shared clonotypes between healthy human individuals. CD8 cells classed as naive were CD45RO-negative and positively selected for CCR7, excluding terminally differentiated effector memory CD45RA+ cells. Generated by immunoSEQ multiplex PCR, the TCRdb table keeps only in-frame clones and is missing some. The repertoire consists of about 2.1 million clones, with approximately 94% occurring once and the leading ten covering under 2%. The specimen was naive CD8+ T cells from PBMCs. The receptors originated from a man aged 18 to 35 in good health. Some clones in this sample may be carry-over from other donors' samples.

The rearrangement joins TRBV28 to TRBJ1-1, with D possibly matching TRBD1 (5 bases). V was clipped by 5 bases and J by 3 bases, with 16 bases between them. In germline, CDR1 is MDHEN, CDR2 SYDVKM. The CDR3 runs to 15 residues. This chain's CDR3 is CASSTPRWGDTEAFF. The CDR3 nucleotides are TGTGCCAGCAGTACCCCGAGGTGGGGCGACACTGAAGCTTTCTTT.

This clone was recorded only once. V usage is TRBV28 and J usage is TRBJ2-5, with 9 bases aligning to TRBD2. V gave up 4 bases and J gave up 4 bases; unmatched junction bases: 4. In germline, CDR1 is MDHEN, CDR2 SYDVKM. The CDR3 has 14 residues. The CDR3 sequence is CASSSLAGVETQYF. As DNA, the CDR3 is TGTGCCAGCAGTTCGTTAGCGGGAGTAGAGACCCAGTACTTC.

The CDR3 DNA reads TGTGCCAGCAAGGATCATAGCCGTCACTCCTACAATGAGCAGTTCTTC. Amino acids: CASKDHSRHSYNEQFF. The gene calls are TRBV2 and TRBJ2-1; D unclear. CDR1 SNHLY and CDR2 FYNNEI come from the germline V gene. V lost 7 bases, J lost 0 bases, and 16 bases lay in between. The CDR3 contains 16 residues.

The chain recombines TRBV28 with TRBJ1-3, with 7 bases that match TRBD1. The CDR3 loop spans 17 amino acids. V trimming: 2 bases; J trimming: 4 bases; junction bases outside the gene matches: 11. CDR1 and CDR2 from the germline V gene are MDHEN and SYDVKM. CDR3 sequence reads: CASSLPLGRGRGNTIYF. CDR3 coding DNA: TGTGCCAGCAGTTTACCCCTGGGCAGGGGGAGGGGAAACACCATATATTTT.

The chain recombines TRBV27 with TRBJ2-3, with 8 bases identical to TRBD1. The ends lost 6 bases at V and 1 base at J; junction bases unmatched: 6. The CDR3 is 15 amino acids. Germline CDR1 MNHEY, CDR2 SMNVEV (reference sequence). CDR3 residues: CASRPEDRGTDTQYF. DNA of the CDR3: TGTGCCAGCAGACCCGAGGACAGGGGCACAGATACGCAGTATTTT.

This clone was observed a single time. Within the sample, other DNA sequences also encode this same CDR3. The V call is TRBV28, the J call TRBJ1-4; no reliable D call. Trimming cost V 4 bases and J 6 bases, with 15 bases left between them. The length of the CDR3 is 15 residues. Germline V gene lookup returns CDR1 MDHEN and CDR2 SYDVKM. This chain's CDR3 is CASSSPRPTDEKLFF. The CDR3 DNA reads as TGTGCCAGCAGTTCCCCGCGGCCGACGGATGAAAAACTGTTTTTT.

J is TRBJ2-3 and V is TRBV10-3; tentatively, D is TRBD1 (5 bases). V was clipped by 7 bases and J by 0 bases, with 17 bases between them. The CDR3 consists of 16 residues. Per the germline V gene, CDR1 is ENHRY and CDR2 is SYGVKD. The DNA of the CDR3 is TGTGCCATCAAAGGGGCCATGGACGGTAGCACAGATACGCAGTATTTT. This encodes CAIKGAMDGSTDTQYF.

This sequence joins TRBV5-5 and TRBJ2-7; tentative D call: TRBD1 (5 bases). With 1 base removed from V and 0 bases from J, the gap between germline ends came to 11 bases. There are 15 residues in the CDR3. The V gene's germline CDR1 is SGHKS and CDR2 YYEKEE (reference sequence). Here the CDR3 reads CASSLWGLSSYEQYF. DNA of the CDR3: TGTGCCAGCAGCTTGTGGGGCCTGAGCTCCTACGAGCAGTACTTC. The full variable domain, in which reference TRBV5-5 and TRBJ2-7 provide the parts outside the CDR3, is DAGVTQSPTHLIKTRGQQVTLRCSPISGHKSVSWYQQVLGQGPQFIFQYYEKEERGRGNFPDRFSARQFPNYSSELNVNALLLGDSALYLCASSLWGLSSYEQYFGPGTRLTVT.

This clone was seen a single time. This chain joins TRBV7-9 and TRBJ2-7; D is possibly TRBD2 (5 bases). The CDR3 runs to 14 residues. The ends were cut back, 4 bases at V and 5 bases at J, with 15 bases in the middle. Germline V gene data show CDR1 as SEHNR and CDR2 as FQNEAQ (reference sequence). The CDR3 nucleotides read TGTGCCAGCAGCTACCGAGGGCAGTTCAACGAGCAGTACTTC. It is translated as CASSYRGQFNEQYF.

V gene TRBV11-2 combines with J gene TRBJ2-3, with unresolved D. Germline V lookup: CDR1 SGHAT, CDR2 FQNNGV. V dropped 0 bases and J dropped 2 bases, with 15 bases sitting between them. The CDR3 is made up of 17 amino acids. In DNA form, the CDR3 reads TGTGCCAGCAGCTTAGAAGACCACTTCCGTTCCACAGATACGCAGTATTTT. This encodes CASSLEDHFRSTDTQYF.

The chain joins TRBV9 to TRBJ2-5, with TRBD1 matching 11 bases. J lost 5 bases, V lost 3 bases, and 15 bases had no gene match. The CDR3 is 18 residues long. Looked up from germline, CDR1 is SGDLS and CDR2 is YYNGEE. The chain's CDR3 is CASSGGVAGQGAAETQYF. The CDR3 DNA reads TGTGCCAGCAGCGGCGGTGTAGCAGGACAGGGGGCAGCGGAGACCCAGTACTTC.

In nucleotides, the CDR3 is TGTGCCAGCACTCAGGGGACTGGAAACACCATATATTTT. It yields the protein CASTQGTGNTIYF. The chain recombines TRBV6-1 with TRBJ1-3; tentatively, D is TRBD1 (6 bases). This CDR3 has 13 amino acids. The germline gives CDR1 MNHNS, CDR2 SASEGT. V lost 7 bases, J lost 2 bases, and 9 bases lay in between.